This T cell receptor beta chain was observed in a study of identical twins. Study outcomes and limitations: Cord blood beta clonotypes that were abundant carried fewer insertions, and memory repertoires showed no such trend.

For this clonotype: Its antigen is not known.

TCRdb itself ran the 5' RACE reads through MiXCR, one entry per CDR3 protein. The data show around 1.7 million distinct CDR3 sequences, roughly 35% seen once. The ends were cut back, 4 bases at V and 8 bases at J, with 14 bases in the middle. The germline CDR1 and CDR2 sequences are GTSNPN and SVGIG (reference sequence). The CDR3 is made up of 12 amino acids. The origin of this receptor is a newborn girl in good health. This chain links TRBV30 with TRBJ1-2; the D is unclear. The sample consisted of cord blood. CDR3 sequence (DNA): TGTGCCTGGAAACAGAAGGCGCGGGGCTACACCTTC. It is translated as CAWKQKARGYTF.